This passage covers 29 T cell receptor beta chains from one sample sequenced in a study of blood T cell repertoires in COVID-19. The assay was immunoSEQ multiplex PCR, and TCRdb's table has in-frame clones only and misses some. The sample includes about 220,000 clones, roughly 80% seen only once; the top ten take 2% to 2.5%. The sample taken for sequencing was peripheral blood. The receptors were sampled from a woman aged 60-70 years with acute or convalescent COVID-19.

This chain connects TRBV4-2 to TRBJ2-5; D possibly corresponds to TRBD2 (6 bases). Germline CDR1 reads LGHNA; CDR2 reads YNFKEQ. V was pared by 1 base and J by 2 bases, with 11 bases between. This CDR3 has 15 residues. The CDR3 spells CASSQGQGGQETQYF. The CDR3 DNA is TGTGCCAGCAGCCAAGGGCAGGGAGGACAAGAGACCCAGTACTTC.

The chain joins TRBV9 to TRBJ1-6; D ambiguous. V was cut by 4 bases and J by 10 bases, with 12 bases left in between. The germline gives CDR1 SGDLS, CDR2 YYNGEE. The CDR3 contains 13 residues. The CDR3 spells CASSSDNSSPLHF. The CDR3 DNA reads as TGTGCCAGCAGCTCGGATAATAGCTCACCCCTCCACTTT.

The chain joins TRBV11-2 to TRBJ1-3, with TRBD1 matching over 8 bases. Germline V CDR1 and CDR2: SGHAT, FQNNGV. This CDR3 comprises 17 residues. With V trimmed by 4 bases and J by 0 bases, 8 bases remained unmatched. The CDR3: CASSSQRDRNSGNTIYF. In DNA, the CDR3 is TGTGCCAGCAGCTCCCAGCGGGACAGGAACTCTGGAAACACCATATATTTT.

This clone was recorded a few times. The chain employs TRBV5-1 and TRBJ1-1; the D gene is possibly TRBD1 (6 bases). CDR3 length equals 17 residues. The V and J ends lost 4 bases and 0 bases respectively, with 19 bases between them. Per germline, CDR1 SGHRS and CDR2 YFSETQ. The DNA for the CDR3 is TGCGCCAGCAGCCTCCGAGGCGGGGGGGCAATGAACACTGAAGCTTTCTTT. This translates into CASSLRGGGAMNTEAFF.

The V call is TRBV28, the J call TRBJ2-1; D remains ambiguous. The CDR3 covers 12 residues. V was trimmed by 0 bases and J by 9 bases, leaving 6 bases between them. Germline-derived CDR1 and CDR2 are MDHEN and SYDVKM. The CDR3 coding sequence is TGTGCCAGCAGTTTATGGTCCGGTGAGCAGTTCTTC. The encoded protein is CASSLWSGEQFF.

The chain uses TRBV11-2 and TRBJ2-2; the D gene is possibly TRBD1 (6 bases). Trimming removed 2 bases at V and 6 bases at J, with 16 bases between. This CDR3 is 16 amino acids long. CDR1 and CDR2 from the germline V gene are SGHAT and FQNNGV. The CDR3 region is CASSLSRGHLAGELFF. The CDR3 bases are TGTGCCAGCAGCTTAAGTCGGGGACACCTAGCCGGGGAGCTGTTTTTT.

This sequence joins TRBV6-1 and TRBJ1-1; D is possibly TRBD1 (5 bases). This CDR3 spans 14 amino acids. CDR1 and CDR2 from the germline V gene are MNHNS and SASEGT. Trimming removed 3 bases at V and 0 bases at J, with 8 bases between. The CDR3 here is CASSERQLNTEAFF. CDR3 in DNA: TGTGCCAGCAGTGAGAGACAGTTGAACACTGAAGCTTTCTTT.

The chain is built from TRBV6-2 or TRBV6-3 and TRBJ1-1, with D tentatively TRBD1 (6 bases). CDR1 and CDR2 from the germline V gene are MNHEY and SVGEGT. The CDR3 length is 14 residues. Trimming removed 0 bases at V and 10 bases at J, with 15 bases between. This CDR3 is CASSYSIYRAVAFF. In DNA, the CDR3 is TGTGCCAGCAGTTACTCCATATACAGGGCCGTAGCTTTCTTT.

In its sample, this clone was seen a few times. The CDR3 DNA reads as TGTGCCAGCAGCCCAACGCGGGGGGGCCAAGAGACCCAGTACTTC. Translating it yields CASSPTRGGQETQYF. V usage is TRBV11-2 and J usage is TRBJ2-5; 9 bases are shared with TRBD2. The CDR3 loop spans 15 amino acids. Germline trimming cut 5 bases from V and 1 base from J; bases unmatched to any gene: 5. CDR1 is SGHAT and CDR2 is FQNNGV in the germline V gene.

The rearrangement links TRBV4-1 to TRBJ2-3, with 7 bases identical to TRBD2. This CDR3 comprises 18 residues. The J segment lost 3 bases and the V segment lost 2 bases, leaving 14 bases of the junction unmatched. Looked up from germline, CDR1 is MGHRA and CDR2 is YSYEKL. CDR3 residues: CASSQFGGGTTLTDTQYF. The CDR3 DNA is TGCGCCAGCAGCCAATTTGGCGGGGGTACCACGTTGACAGATACGCAGTATTTT.

The V call is TRBV7-9, the J call TRBJ2-7; 8 bases fit TRBD1. The CDR3 consists of 11 residues. Losses at the gene ends were 5 bases for V and 9 bases for J; bases not matched to a gene: 3. Germline assignment: CDR1 SEHNR and CDR2 FQNEAQ (reference sequence). The CDR3, as DNA: TGTGCCAGCAGCCGCGACAGGGGGCAGTACTTC. This translates into CASSRDRGQYF.

J is TRBJ2-2 and V is TRBV5-6, with 8 nucleotides matching TRBD2. The V gene end was trimmed by 5 bases and the J gene end by 3 bases; junction bases not matched to a gene: 12. The CDR3 extends over 17 amino acids. Germline V lookup: CDR1 SGHDT, CDR2 YYEEEE. The CDR3 spells CASRRAGGARDTGELFF. The DNA for the CDR3 is TGTGCCAGCAGGCGTGCGGGGGGCGCGCGCGACACCGGGGAGCTGTTTTTT.

V gene TRBV15 combines with J gene TRBJ1-1, with a possible D match to TRBD1 (5 bases). Trimming stripped 0 bases from V and 4 bases from J, with 12 bases between. CDR1 is LNHNV, CDR2 YYDKDF, per germline (reference sequence). The CDR3 is made up of 15 amino acids. The CDR3 coding sequence is TGTGCCACCAGCAGAGATTTAGTACAGGTCACTGAAGCTTTCTTT. It is translated as CATSRDLVQVTEAFF.

The CDR3 sequence is CASSPTSGANEKLFF. The CDR3 coding sequence is TGTGCCAGCTCACCGACAAGCGGGGCTAATGAAAAACTGTTTTTT. The chain joins TRBV18 to TRBJ1-4; unclear D gene. The CDR3 contains 15 residues. From germline, CDR1 is KGHSH and CDR2 LQKENI. Trimming shortened V by 3 bases and J by 3 bases, and 11 bases separated the two germline ends.

V is TRBV3-1 (or the pseudogene TRBV3-2) and J is TRBJ1-1; D gene ambiguous. CDR1 and CDR2 from the germline V gene are LGHDT and YNNKEL (reference sequence). V shed 4 bases and J shed 1 base, with 13 bases lying between them. There are 15 residues in the CDR3. CDR3 region: CASSRALTPNTEAFF. The DNA of the CDR3 is TGTGCCAGCAGCCGAGCCCTAACCCCGAACACTGAAGCTTTCTTT.

The genes are TRBV5-1 and TRBJ1-5, with 8 bases aligning to TRBD1. CDR3 length: 18 amino acids. The germline V gene encodes CDR1 SGHRS and CDR2 YFSETQ. V shed 4 bases and J 1 base; nucleotides not matched to a gene: 13. DNA of the CDR3: TGCGCCAGCAGCCCCGGACCCTGGACAGGGATAAGCAATCAGCCCCAGCATTTT. Protein product: CASSPGPWTGISNQPQHF.

The rearrangement joins TRBV10-3 to TRBJ1-1; TRBD1 matches 7 bases. J lost 4 bases, V lost 3 bases, and 8 bases had no gene match. The CDR3 totals 15 residues. The germline V gene has CDR1 ENHRY and CDR2 SYGVKD. CDR3 coding DNA: TGTGCCATCAGTGAACGACAGGGTAGGGCCACTGAAGCTTTCTTT. This sequence encodes CAISERQGRATEAFF.

The chain links TRBV6-2 or TRBV6-3 to TRBJ2-1; TRBD1 is a possible D gene (6 bases). Trimming took 2 bases from V and 5 from J, leaving 10 bases between them. Germline CDR1 MNHEY, CDR2 SVGEGT. The CDR3 length is 14 residues. The CDR3 nucleotides are TGTGCCAGCAGTTACCCAGGGGTCAACAATGAGCAGTTCTTC. It specifies CASSYPGVNNEQFF.

This clone was found a few times. V usage is TRBV19 and J usage is TRBJ2-7, with 7 nucleotides matching TRBD2. The length of the CDR3 is 13 residues. CDR1 and CDR2 (germline): LNHDA, SQIVND (reference sequence). J lost 3 bases, V lost 5 bases, and 4 bases had no gene match. This chain's CDR3 is CASSWEGGYEQYF. The CDR3 DNA reads TGTGCCAGTAGTTGGGAGGGAGGCTACGAGCAGTACTTC.

The chain recombines TRBV20-1 with TRBJ2-1; D call uncertain. The CDR3 contains 11 residues. Germline-derived CDR1 and CDR2 are DFQATT and SNEGSKA (reference sequence). The V and J ends lost 5 bases and 6 bases respectively, with 8 bases between them. The CDR3 reads CSAQLGNEQFF. CDR3 in DNA: TGCAGTGCTCAGCTAGGCAATGAGCAGTTCTTC.

This CDR3 reads CASSSDRTSPVGELFF. The DNA of the CDR3 is TGTGCCAGCAGTTCGGACAGGACCTCCCCCGTCGGGGAGCTGTTTTTT. The J gene is TRBJ2-2, the V gene TRBV5-6, with 7 bases aligning to TRBD1. The CDR3 spans 16 residues. The germline CDR1 and CDR2 sequences are SGHDT and YYEEEE. V was clipped by 5 bases and J by 7 bases; unmatched bases: 14. Full variable domain (outside the CDR3, taken from reference TRBV5-6 and TRBJ2-2): DAGVTQSPTHLIKTRGQQVTLRCSPKSGHDTVSWYQQALGQGPQFIFQYYEEEERQRGNFPDRFSGHQFPNYSSELNVNALLLGDSALYLCASSSDRTSPVGELFFGEGSRLTVL.

The V call is TRBV9, the J call TRBJ2-5, with TRBD2 matching 8 bases. The germline gives CDR1 SGDLS, CDR2 YYNGEE. J lost 5 bases, V lost 0 bases, and 6 bases had no gene match. The CDR3 is made up of 15 amino acids. CDR3 sequence reads: CASSVVAGQGETQYF. The CDR3 coding sequence is TGTGCCAGCAGCGTAGTAGCGGGGCAGGGGGAGACCCAGTACTTC.

The V gene is TRBV19, the J gene TRBJ1-2; 7 positions match TRBD1. V lost 8 bases to trimming and J lost 8 bases; unmatched junction nucleotides: 11. The germline V gene has CDR1 LNHDA and CDR2 SQIVND (reference sequence). The CDR3 length is 13 residues. CDR3 nucleotide sequence: TGTGCCAGTCTCCGGGACAGAGGTTACGGCTACACCTTC. It is translated as CASLRDRGYGYTF.

In this sample, this clone turned up a few times. CDR3 nucleotide sequence: TGTGCCAGCAGTTATCGAGGCACAGATACGCAGTATTTT. Translating it yields CASSYRGTDTQYF. J is TRBJ2-3 and V is TRBV6-6; no definite D call. CDR1 MNHNY and CDR2 SVGAGI come from the germline V gene (reference sequence). This CDR3 is built from 13 residues. Deletions cut 3 bases from V and 1 base from J, with 5 bases between.

The chain employs TRBV6-5 and TRBJ1-1, with a possible D match to TRBD1 (6 bases). Trimming left V 6 bases short and J 4 bases short, with 18 bases between. CDR3 length: 15 residues. Looked up from germline, CDR1 is MNHEY and CDR2 is SVGAGI. The CDR3 is CASSRTASFSTEAFF. DNA for the CDR3: TGTGCCAGCAGCAGGACAGCCTCCTTCTCCACTGAAGCTTTCTTT.

J is TRBJ2-2 and V is TRBV7-8; D unclear. The CDR3 is 13 amino acids. Germline V gene sequence: CDR1 SGHVS, CDR2 FQNEAQ. With 2 bases removed from V and 5 bases from J, the gap between germline ends came to 6 bases. CDR3 bases: TGTGCCAGCAGCTTAATAGTAACCGGGGAGCTGTTTTTT. Amino acid sequence: CASSLIVTGELFF. Full variable domain (rest looked up from reference TRBV7-8 and TRBJ2-2): GAGVSQSPRYKVAKRGQDVALRCDPISGHVSLFWYQQALGQGPEFLTYFQNEAQLDKSGLPSDRFFAERPEGSVSTLKIQRTQQEDSAVYLCASSLIVTGELFFGEGSRLTVL.

This chain connects TRBV5-6 to TRBJ2-5; TRBD2 is a possible D gene (7 bases). With 4 bases removed from V and 4 bases from J, the gap between germline ends came to 20 bases. The CDR3 is made up of 16 amino acids. CDR1 SGHDT and CDR2 YYEEEE come from the germline V gene. The DNA of the CDR3 is TGTGCCAGCAGCCTACCTGCGGGGGCCGGGGGAGAGACCCAGTACTTC. Protein sequence: CASSLPAGAGGETQYF.

The sample holds a few counts of this clone. This CDR3 is also generated by other DNA sequences in the sample. In nucleotides, the CDR3 is TGTGCCAGCAGTTACTCGGGACAGGGGAACACTGAAGCTTTCTTT. It encodes CASSYSGQGNTEAFF. V is TRBV6-5 and J is TRBJ1-1; TRBD1 aligns across 9 bases. This CDR3 spans 15 amino acids. V lost 0 bases, J lost 1 base, and 0 bases stayed unmatched. CDR1 is MNHEY, CDR2 SVGAGI, per germline.

The chain recombines TRBV6-5 with TRBJ1-2; 8 bases map to TRBD1. Germline CDR1 reads MNHEY; CDR2 reads SVGAGI. The CDR3 contains 14 residues. The V segment lost 7 bases and the J segment 4 bases; nucleotides outside the gene matches: 8. The CDR3 DNA sequence: TGTGCCAGCACCGCCGGACAGGGATCCTATGGCTACACCTTC. As protein: CASTAGQGSYGYTF.